The 21 T cell receptor beta chains presented below share a single source sample, sequenced in a study of radiotherapy plus CTLA-4 blockade in lung cancer. Libraries were prepared by immunoSEQ multiplex PCR; TCRdb keeps only in-frame clonotypes and omits some of them. The top ten hold nearly 5% of the sample, which has about 99,000 clones, about 90% seen once. The material sequenced was peripheral blood, taken from a patient treated with radiotherapy plus ipilimumab. These TCRs come from a human donor with non-small cell lung cancer that progressed on radiotherapy plus ipilimumab.

CDR3 sequence reads: CAIRGAAYNEQFF. CDR3 in DNA: TGTGCCATCAGGGGGGCTGCCTACAATGAGCAGTTCTTC. The chain is built from TRBV10-3 and TRBJ2-1, with a weak D call TRBD1 (6 bases). The V end lost 6 bases, the J end lost 2 bases, and 8 bases lay between the germline ends. This CDR3 region has 13 residues. Germline CDR1 reads ENHRY; CDR2 reads SYGVKD.

The chain combines TRBV6-1 with TRBJ2-7, with TRBD1 identical over 9 bases. Germline CDR1 reads MNHNS; CDR2 reads SASEGT. The length of the CDR3 is 14 residues. V was clipped by 4 bases and J by 4 bases; unmatched bases: 5. CDR3 protein: CASSATGGRYEQYF. The DNA of the CDR3 is TGTGCCAGCAGTGCGACAGGGGGAAGGTACGAGCAGTACTTC.

J is TRBJ2-1 and V is TRBV19; 8 bases are a match to TRBD2. This CDR3 spans 15 amino acids. J was trimmed by 9 bases and V by 6 bases; bases with no gene match: 13. Germline V gene sequence: CDR1 LNHDA, CDR2 SQIVND (reference sequence). CDR3 amino acids: CASSPAPGGRGEQFF. DNA for the CDR3: TGTGCCAGTAGCCCAGCTCCGGGAGGGCGGGGTGAGCAGTTCTTC.

The J gene is TRBJ1-2, the V gene TRBV14; 7 bases map to TRBD1. The CDR3 length is 16 residues. The trim removed 1 base at V and 4 bases at J, leaving 9 bases unmatched. From germline, CDR1 is SGHDN and CDR2 FVKESK. CDR3 DNA sequence: TGTGCCAGCAGCCAAGGAGTAGACAGGGAGTTCTATGGCTACACCTTC. The encoded protein is CASSQGVDREFYGYTF. The full variable domain, completed using reference TRBV14 and TRBJ1-2, is EAGVTQFPSHSVIEKGQTVTLRCDPISGHDNLYWYRRVMGKEIKFLLHFVKESKQDESGMPNNRFLAERTGGTYSTLKVQPAELEDSGVYFCASSQGVDREFYGYTFGSGTRLTVV.

This chain connects TRBV6-6 to TRBJ2-3; D uncertain. The CDR3 sequence is 15 residues long. Germline-derived CDR1 and CDR2 are MNHNY and SVGAGI (reference sequence). V was pared by 6 bases and J by 0 bases, with 13 bases between. Written as DNA, the CDR3 is TGTGCCAGCAGCGCCCAACGGCTCAGCACAGATACGCAGTATTTT. Translated, it gives CASSAQRLSTDTQYF.

There are a few counts of this clone. The genes are TRBV18 and TRBJ1-2; D is possibly TRBD1 (6 bases). V lost 2 bases to trimming and J lost 3 bases, with 13 bases between them. This CDR3 spans 15 amino acids. Germline CDR1 is KGHSH and CDR2 is LQKENI. The CDR3 is CASSPTGQTYYGYTF. The DNA for the CDR3 is TGTGCCAGCTCACCAACGGGACAAACCTACTATGGCTACACCTTC.

The chain couples TRBV25-1 to TRBJ2-2; D gene ambiguous. Between the trimmed V and J ends, which lost 8 bases and 0 bases, there was a span of 7 bases. Per germline, CDR1 MGHDK and CDR2 SYGVNS. The CDR3 is 13 residues long. The CDR3 is CASEATNTGELFF. The CDR3 DNA is TGTGCCAGCGAGGCAACGAACACCGGGGAGCTGTTTTTT.

V is TRBV11-2 and J is TRBJ1-1, with 7 positions matching TRBD1. CDR3 size: 14 residues. V lost 1 base to trimming and J lost 11 bases; unmatched junction nucleotides: 10. CDR1 is SGHAT, CDR2 FQNNGV, per germline. For the CDR3, the DNA is TGTGCCAGCAGCTTAGTCGGGACAGCTCCCCTGGCTTTCTTT. Protein product: CASSLVGTAPLAFF.

V is TRBV7-9 and J is TRBJ1-2; D is unclear. The germline CDR1 and CDR2 sequences are SEHNR and FQNEAQ (reference sequence). The CDR3 runs 15 residues. Trimming stripped 5 bases from V and 5 bases from J, with 18 bases between. The CDR3 nucleotides read TGTGCCAGCAGCCTCCAGACCCGGAAAAGGTATGGCTACACCTTC. Translating it yields CASSLQTRKRYGYTF.

The CDR3 DNA reads TGTGCCTGGAGTCCCCCGGGACAGGGACGGCAGCCCCAGCATTTT. It encodes CAWSPPGQGRQPQHF. The chain recombines TRBV30 with TRBJ1-5, with 9 bases identical to TRBD1. Germline CDR1 reads GTSNPN; CDR2 reads SVGIG (reference sequence). The CDR3 has 15 residues. Trimming took 2 bases from V and 7 from J; bases not matched to a gene: 9.

This clone appeared a few times. This chain links TRBV6-6 with TRBJ1-5; no firm D call. With 2 bases removed from V and 0 bases from J, the gap between germline ends came to 5 bases. CDR3 length: 14 amino acids. The germline V gene has CDR1 MNHNY and CDR2 SVGAGI (reference sequence). CDR3 region: CASSYSYSNQPQHF. Written as DNA, the CDR3 is TGTGCCAGCAGTTACAGCTATAGCAATCAGCCCCAGCATTTT.

This clone was observed once. The gene calls are TRBV15 and TRBJ2-5, with 10 bases matching TRBD2. Germline V gives CDR1 LNHNV, CDR2 YYDKDF (reference sequence). V was clipped by 0 bases and J by 5 bases; unmatched bases: 0. This CDR3 comprises 14 residues. The CDR3 DNA reads as TGTGCCACCAGCAGAGATAGCGGGAGGGAGACCCAGTACTTC. Translating it yields CATSRDSGRETQYF.

The chain uses TRBV27 and TRBJ1-5; 7 bases match TRBD1. This CDR3 region has 18 residues. Germline V gives CDR1 MNHEY, CDR2 SMNVEV (reference sequence). J was trimmed by 2 bases and V by 0 bases; bases with no gene match: 10. CDR3 coding DNA: TGTGCCAGCAGTTTATCGGGACAGCCGGGGTTTGGCAATCAGCCCCAGCATTTT. It translates to CASSLSGQPGFGNQPQHF.

The V gene is TRBV11-2, the J gene TRBJ2-3, with D perhaps being TRBD1 or TRBD2 (5 bases each). Trimming stripped 10 bases from V and 6 bases from J, with 23 bases between. The CDR3 runs 15 residues. CDR1 and CDR2 from the germline V gene are SGHAT and FQNNGV. CDR3 protein: CANRSRVVGADTQYF. The CDR3 nucleotides are TGTGCCAACAGAAGCAGGGTAGTGGGAGCCGATACGCAGTATTTT.

CDR3 residues: CASGYEQYF. CDR3 sequence (DNA): TGTGCCAGCGGCTACGAGCAGTACTTC. The chain joins TRBV27 to TRBJ2-7; D remains ambiguous. V dropped 8 bases and J dropped 3 bases, with 2 bases sitting between them. The CDR3 is 9 amino acids. CDR1 and CDR2 from the germline V gene are MNHEY and SMNVEV (reference sequence).

As to this clone: The same CDR3 arises from other DNA sequences in this sample as well. The chain recombines TRBV29-1 with TRBJ2-2, with D perhaps matching TRBD1 (6 bases). Germline CDR1 reads SQVTM; CDR2 reads ANQGSEA. The CDR3 length is 13 residues. Trimming took 4 bases from V and 4 from J, leaving 10 bases between them. CDR3 loop: CSVVRGGTGELFF. The DNA of the CDR3 is TGCAGCGTTGTCAGGGGCGGCACCGGGGAGCTGTTTTTT.

This clone was found a few times. The chain couples TRBV18 to TRBJ2-2; unclear D gene. The V gene lost 3 bases and the J gene lost 8 bases, with 10 bases spanning the gap. The CDR3 has 13 amino acids. Germline V gene data show CDR1 as KGHSH and CDR2 as LQKENI. CDR3 protein: CASSPLPEGELFF. CDR3 coding DNA: TGTGCCAGCTCACCCTTGCCTGAGGGGGAGCTGTTTTTT.

The gene calls are TRBV5-1 and TRBJ1-3, with 7 bases matching TRBD1. This CDR3 contains 14 residues. V was clipped by 0 bases and J by 11 bases; unmatched bases: 8. Per germline, CDR1 SGHRS and CDR2 YFSETQ. Here the CDR3 DNA reads TGCGCCAGCAGCTTGGGGGACAGCCAGTCCCCCATATATTTT. Translation: CASSLGDSQSPIYF.

The sample holds a few counts of this clone. The chain combines TRBV10-1 with TRBJ2-7; the match to TRBD1 covers 7 bases. This CDR3 comprises 13 residues. Trimming at V came to 3 bases and at J to 7 bases, leaving 6 bases not matched to a gene. Per the germline V gene, CDR1 is WNHNN and CDR2 is SYGVQD (reference sequence). CDR3 coding DNA: TGCGCCAGCAGTGAAACAGGGGCGCGGGAGCAGTACTTC. It translates to CASSETGAREQYF.

The V gene is TRBV19, the J gene TRBJ1-2; 8 nucleotides line up with TRBD1. The CDR3 totals 13 residues. CDR1 is LNHDA and CDR2 is SQIVND in the germline V gene (reference sequence). Trimming cost V 5 bases and J 6 bases; bases outside gene matches: 5. The CDR3 nucleotides read TGTGCCAGTAGTCCCTCGGACAGGGATGGCTACACCTTC. It codes for CASSPSDRDGYTF. The full variable domain, completed using reference TRBV19 and TRBJ1-2, is DGGITQSPKYLFRKEGQNVTLSCEQNLNHDAMYWYRQDPGQGLRLIYYSQIVNDFQKGDIAEGYSVSREKKESFPLTVTSAQKNPTAFYLCASSPSDRDGYTFGSGTRLTVV.

This chain links TRBV7-9 with TRBJ1-4; D gene unclear. Trimming stripped 1 base from V and 5 bases from J, with 8 bases between. The CDR3 covers 14 residues. The V gene's germline CDR1 is SEHNR and CDR2 FQNEAQ (reference sequence). The CDR3 DNA follows: TGTGCCAGCAGCTTAGGTAGTGCAAATGAAAAACTGTTTTTT. Protein: CASSLGSANEKLFF.